This T cell receptor (beta chain) is from a study of a mutant IDH1 vaccine in newly diagnosed glioma (dated by TCRdb to 2020 to 2023). Context from the whole study: Patients received eight vaccinations in weeks 1, 3, 5, 7, 11, 15, 19 and 23, corresponding to visits V03 through V10. Of the approximately 32 treated patients, approximately 62% were male and approximately 40% were female, and the mean age was roughly 40 years. Vaccination started 4-6 weeks after radiotherapy alone, or was given together with temozolomide cycles in the groups whose treatment included chemotherapy. For exploratory analyses, under 30 treated patients had longitudinal TCRB deep sequencing done wherever samples were available. Peripheral blood was drawn at six visits: V03 (baseline), V05, V07, V10, V12 and V13. Before enrollment, patients had received standard therapy of radiotherapy alone, temozolomide alone, or radiochemotherapy with temozolomide; most received the combination.

CDR1 and CDR2 (ENHRY, SYGVKD) derive from the germline V gene. The CDR3 goes from the cysteine to the phenylalanine over 15 residues. Solely the CDR3 DNA is kept, with 45 bases framed from the first base. V loses 0 bases, J loses 0 bases, and the germline ends lie 8 bases apart. The full study reports these points: The authors stated that sample limitations prevented analyses of patient blood samples from being reproduced. Immune responses induced by the vaccine were seen in more than 85% of patients across multiple MHC alleles. Selection of PBMC samples for TCRB deep sequencing was based on availability. No apparent relationship was observed between pseudoprogression and alterations in the top peripheral T cell clonotypes detected by TCRB sequencing.

With respect to this clone: The clone's antigen remains unknown. No clone much larger than this one lies a single base away; base qualities are absent.

The method was the immunoSEQ multiplex PCR assay. The hsTCRB Kit was used according to the manufacturer's protocol to amplify rearranged TCR beta chain sequences. TCRB libraries were sequenced on an Illumina MiSeq. Turning to the authors' computational methods: Demultiplexing, trimming and gene mapping were performed with the kit vendor's proprietary platform. TCRdb took over this immuneACCESS table, retaining in-frame rearrangements with V and J assigned. Such tables are incomplete; in checked studies, under half of the missing clones stem from an unresolved V gene, and the remainder is unexplained. The V and J calls and clone size come from that table; D and trimming were worked out from the DNA. In this sample the table shows just over 80,000 clones, approximately 85% of which occur a single time. The top ten clones comprise under 2.5% of the sample. The time point tag for this specimen amounts to: week 23, last vaccination. Every vaccine dose consisted of 300 ug of a 20-mer mutant IDH1 peptide in Montanide, administered subcutaneously together with topical imiquimod. Newly diagnosed WHO grade 3 or 4 IDH1-mutant astrocytomas showing loss of nuclear ATRX were present in the donors. The samples were drawn from NOA16, a multicentre, single-arm, open-label phase I trial in Germany that tested a mutant IDH1 peptide vaccine in humans for the first time. Genomic DNA for TCRB sequencing was extracted from EDTA blood using the DNeasy Blood and Tissue Kit.

The sequences come from PBMCs, collected from a glioma patient whose treatment included an IDH1 peptide vaccine. This chain joins TRBV10-3 to TRBJ1-1; the D gene is not confidently resolved. This TCR derives from a man aged 30 to 45 with glioma. Some clones in this sample may be carry-over from other donors' samples. In nucleotide form, the sequence is TGTGCCATCAGTGAGTCGGCGGGGATGAACACTGAAGCTTTCTTT. It encodes CAISESAGMNTEAFF.